Shown below are 21 T cell receptor beta chains from a single sample sequenced in a study of T cell changes during pregnancy in multiple sclerosis. Profiling relied on immunoSEQ multiplex PCR, and the TCRdb table lists in-frame clones only, not all of them. This sample has more than 70,000 clones, with 91% found just once. Here the sequenced sample was peripheral blood, taken after pregnancy. Receptors were obtained from a female donor in good health, enrolled as a control in a pregnancy study.

This chain uses TRBV5-4 with TRBJ2-1, with TRBD2 identical over 11 bases. CDR1 is SGHNT and CDR2 is YYREEE in the germline V gene (reference sequence). This CDR3 has 16 residues. Unmatched junction bases numbered 12, after V lost 4 bases and J lost 9 bases. CDR3 sequence reads: CASSRYSGGAKVEQFF. CDR3 DNA sequence: TGTGCCAGCAGCAGATATAGCGGGGGGGCGAAGGTTGAGCAGTTCTTC. Variable domain in full (rest from reference TRBV5-4 and TRBJ2-1): ETGVTQSPTHLIKTRGQQVTLRCSSQSGHNTVSWYQQALGQGPQFIFQYYREEENGRGNFPPRFSGLQFPNYSSELNVNALELDDSALYLCASSRYSGGAKVEQFFGPGTRLTVL.

This chain links TRBV19 with TRBJ2-7; 9 nucleotides line up with TRBD1. The CDR3 is 18 amino acids. Germline V gene data show CDR1 as LNHDA and CDR2 as SQIVND (reference sequence). The junction had 14 bases not matched to a gene; V was cut back by 1 base and J by 4 bases. CDR3 DNA sequence: TGTGCCAGTAGTATAGCGGTTGGAGGACAGGGGTACTCGTACGAGCAGTACTTC. Translating gives CASSIAVGGQGYSYEQYF.

J is TRBJ1-1 and V is TRBV12-5; no firm D call. V was pared by 0 bases and J by 1 base, with 3 bases between. CDR3 length: 13 amino acids. CDR1 and CDR2 from the germline V gene are LGHNT and FRNRAP. CDR3 nucleotide sequence: TGTGCTAGTGGTTTGGTCCGGAACACTGAAGCTTTCTTT. It codes for CASGLVRNTEAFF. Based on the CDR3 plus reference TRBV12-5 and TRBJ1-1, the full variable domain is DARVTQTPRHKVTEMGQEVTMRCQPILGHNTVFWYRQTMMQGLELLAYFRNRAPLDDSGMPKDRFSAEMPDATLATLKIQPSEPRDSAVYFCASGLVRNTEAFFGQGTRLTVV.

The chain carries TRBV2 and TRBJ2-7, with 11 bases identical to TRBD2. The CDR3 totals 15 residues. The germline V gene encodes CDR1 SNHLY and CDR2 FYNNEI. V was clipped by 7 bases and J by 3 bases; unmatched bases: 8. The CDR3 region is CASKLAGVAGYEQYF. Written as DNA, the CDR3 is TGTGCCAGCAAACTAGCGGGGGTCGCGGGCTACGAGCAGTACTTC.

The chain couples TRBV5-6 to TRBJ1-2; 8 bases are shared with TRBD1. In germline, CDR1 is SGHDT, CDR2 YYEEEE. This CDR3 has 13 residues. With V trimmed by 4 bases and J by 5 bases, 4 bases remained unmatched. For the CDR3, the DNA is TGTGCCAGCAGCCGCGGACAGGGATATGGCTACACCTTC. Amino acids: CASSRGQGYGYTF.

The chain joins TRBV11-2 to TRBJ2-7, with 7 bases identical to TRBD2. Germline-derived CDR1 and CDR2 are SGHAT and FQNNGV. The CDR3 is 14 amino acids. Trimming took 5 bases from V and 7 from J; bases not matched to a gene: 11. The CDR3 DNA follows: TGTGCCAGCAGCCCCCTTCTAGCGGAAAGAGAGCAGTACTTC. Translation gives CASSPLLAEREQYF.

The chain carries TRBV28 and TRBJ2-2, with 7 bases fitting TRBD1. The CDR3 length is 13 residues. The ends lost 8 bases at V and 2 bases at J; junction bases unmatched: 2. Per germline, CDR1 MDHEN and CDR2 SYDVKM. The CDR3 here is CASEGGNTGELFF. CDR3 coding DNA: TGTGCCAGCGAAGGGGGCAACACCGGGGAGCTGTTTTTT.

The chain joins TRBV7-9 to TRBJ2-7, with 16 bases identical to TRBD2. V lost 4 bases to trimming and J lost 2 bases; unmatched junction nucleotides: 5. Germline V gene sequence: CDR1 SEHNR, CDR2 FQNEAQ (reference sequence). The length of the CDR3 is 17 residues. CDR3 bases: TGTGCCAGCAGCTCGGGACTAGCGGGGGGGCAAACCTACGAGCAGTACTTC. Translating gives CASSSGLAGGQTYEQYF.

In this sample, this clone turned up once. The rearrangement joins TRBV7-2 to TRBJ2-2; 10 bases map to TRBD2. With V trimmed by 3 bases and J by 4 bases, 5 bases remained unmatched. The CDR3 totals 16 residues. Per the germline V gene, CDR1 is SGHTA and CDR2 is FQGNSA. CDR3 loop: CASSFKQRGGTGELFF. In DNA, the CDR3 is TGTGCCAGCAGCTTTAAACAGCGGGGGGGCACCGGGGAGCTGTTTTTT.

The rearrangement links TRBV11-1 to TRBJ2-7; 7 bases align to TRBD1. The V and J ends lost 2 bases and 2 bases, in that order; junction bases with no gene match: 3. Germline V CDR1 and CDR2: SGHAT, FQDESV (reference sequence). This CDR3 comprises 14 residues. The CDR3 DNA is TGTGCCAGCAGCTTATTCCAGGGGGCCTACGAGCAGTACTTC. Amino acid sequence: CASSLFQGAYEQYF.

The J gene is TRBJ1-6, the V gene TRBV5-4; D is perhaps TRBD1 (6 bases). V was trimmed by 0 bases and J by 5 bases, leaving 9 bases between them. Germline CDR1 SGHNT, CDR2 YYREEE (reference sequence). The CDR3 totals 15 residues. The CDR3 here is CASSLGQANNSPLHF. The CDR3 bases are TGTGCCAGCAGCTTGGGACAGGCGAATAATTCACCCCTCCACTTT. The whole variable domain, remainder taken from reference TRBV5-4 and TRBJ1-6, is ETGVTQSPTHLIKTRGQQVTLRCSSQSGHNTVSWYQQALGQGPQFIFQYYREEENGRGNFPPRFSGLQFPNYSSELNVNALELDDSALYLCASSLGQANNSPLHFGNGTRLTVT.

This rearrangement joins TRBV28 to TRBJ2-2, with a weak D call TRBD1 (6 bases). CDR1 and CDR2 from the germline V gene are MDHEN and SYDVKM. This CDR3 spans 16 amino acids. V gave up 5 bases and J gave up 3 bases, with 16 bases separating them. CDR3 nucleotide sequence: TGTGCCAGCAGTACTGAGGGACATTCCGACACCGGGGAGCTGTTTTTT. Translated, it gives CASSTEGHSDTGELFF.

The J gene is TRBJ1-2, the V gene TRBV29-1; D gene unclear. Trimming pared 3 bases from V and 7 bases from J, leaving 15 bases between. The CDR3 contains 13 residues. Germline V gene lookup returns CDR1 SQVTM and CDR2 ANQGSEA. CDR3 in amino acids: CSVEGVQTIGYTF. CDR3 nucleotide sequence: TGCAGCGTTGAGGGAGTACAAACTATTGGCTACACCTTC. The entire variable domain, with the rest obtained from reference TRBV29-1 and TRBJ1-2, is as follows: SAVISQKPSRDICQRGTSLTIQCQVDSQVTMMFWYRQQPGQSLTLIATANQGSEATYESGFVIDKFPISRPNLTFSTLTVSNMSPEDSSIYLCSVEGVQTIGYTFGSGTRLTVV.

J is TRBJ1-1 and V is TRBV6-4; possibly TRBD1 for D (5 bases). Trimming removed 1 base from V and 4 bases from J, with 10 bases in between. The CDR3 is made up of 14 amino acids. In germline, CDR1 is MRHNA, CDR2 SNTAGT. The CDR3 loop reads CASSDYLGATEAFF. For the CDR3, the DNA is TGTGCCAGCAGTGACTACCTTGGGGCCACTGAAGCTTTCTTT.

The J gene is TRBJ2-7, the V gene TRBV4-2; weak D call: TRBD2 (5 bases). Germline V CDR1 and CDR2: LGHNA, YNFKEQ. Deletions cut 3 bases from V and 2 bases from J, with 8 bases between. This CDR3 spans 13 amino acids. CDR3 nucleotide sequence: TGTGCCAGCAGCCATACAGCGGCCTACGAGCAGTACTTC. Protein sequence: CASSHTAAYEQYF.

This sequence joins TRBV28 and TRBJ1-1; D is uncertain. This CDR3 has 14 amino acids. Germline V gene lookup returns CDR1 MDHEN and CDR2 SYDVKM. Trimming cost V 2 bases and J 5 bases, with 12 bases left between them. CDR3 in DNA: TGTGCCAGCAGTTTAACATCCCGGGATACTGAAGCTTTCTTT. This gives the protein CASSLTSRDTEAFF.

CDR3 loop: CASSVGGGPTDTQYF. The DNA of the CDR3 is TGTGCCAGCAGCGTAGGGGGGGGCCCGACAGATACGCAGTATTTT. V gene TRBV9 combines with J gene TRBJ2-3, with D possibly TRBD2 on 7 matching bases. The length of the CDR3 is 15 residues. The germline V and J ends were trimmed by 0 bases and 3 bases, with 11 bases remaining between them. From germline, CDR1 is SGDLS and CDR2 YYNGEE.

The rearrangement links TRBV4-3 to TRBJ1-3; D ambiguous. This CDR3 spans 17 amino acids. V dropped 0 bases and J dropped 0 bases, with 12 bases sitting between them. The germline V gene has CDR1 LGHNA and CDR2 YSLEER. CDR3 protein: CASSQDQASRSGNTIYF. CDR3 nucleotide sequence: TGCGCCAGCAGCCAAGATCAGGCCTCACGCTCTGGAAACACCATATATTTT.

The chain combines TRBV28 with TRBJ1-5; TRBD1 aligns across 10 bases. The CDR3 spans 18 residues. Germline-derived CDR1 and CDR2 are MDHEN and SYDVKM. V lost 7 bases, J lost 5 bases, and 17 bases stayed unmatched. The CDR3 reads CASTRRDRGKGVYQPQHF. In DNA form, the CDR3 reads TGTGCCAGCACCCGGAGGGACAGGGGCAAGGGCGTCTATCAGCCCCAGCATTTT.

Remarks on this clone: Other nucleotide sequences from this sample produce the same CDR3. This chain connects TRBV30 to TRBJ1-2, with D unresolved. The CDR3 runs 14 residues. Looked up from germline, CDR1 is GTSNPN and CDR2 is SVGIG (reference sequence). The CDR3 spells CAHPPGGKSHGYTF. CDR3 in DNA: TGTGCGCACCCGCCTGGAGGGAAAAGTCATGGCTACACCTTC.

The chain combines TRBV7-3 with TRBJ1-6; no clear D gene. Germline assignment: CDR1 SGHTA and CDR2 FQGTGA. V lost 2 bases and J lost 10, with 9 bases in between. This CDR3 is built from 13 residues. The CDR3 DNA reads TGTGCCAGCAGCTTAGAGGGCGGCTCACCCCTCCACTTT. Protein sequence: CASSLEGGSPLHF.